This T cell receptor beta chain stems from a study of T cell responses to AZD1222 COVID-19 vaccine. Findings and limits, study-wide: Seropositive status at baseline applied to only five to seven AZD1222 recipients. No repertoire was sampled before or during the peak T cell response, only after it. CD4 TCRs linked to vaccination spanned spike, dominating at 160-218 and 743-854. Reports indicate that nearly half of spike-specific TCRs are directed at unmutated variant regions.

Sequencing used immunoSEQ multiplex PCR; TCRdb keeps in-frame clones, though not all of them. The sample lists about 130,000 clones; 80% to 95% were seen once. V was clipped by 8 bases and J by 9 bases; unmatched bases: 6. Germline-derived CDR1 and CDR2 are ENHRY and SYGVKD. This CDR3 is built from 12 residues. Of note for this clone: What it binds is not known.

The receptor's source is an adult who received the AZD1222 COVID-19 vaccine. This chain links TRBV10-3 with TRBJ2-1, with 8 bases identical to TRBD2. Material: peripheral blood, obtained 28 days after the second AZD1222 dose. DNA of the CDR3: TGTGCCATCTCCGGGGGGGAAACTGAGCAGTTCTTC. It yields the protein CAISGGETEQFF.